This T cell receptor beta chain was recovered during a study of blood T cell repertoires in COVID-19. TCRdb's copy holds only in-frame clones and misses some; the assay was immunoSEQ multiplex PCR. The repertoire consists of some 98,000 clones, with 70% to 85% occurring once and the leading ten covering more than 9%. The CDR3 contains 13 residues. The germline gives CDR1 LGHNA, CDR2 YNFKEQ. With 1 base removed from V and 6 bases from J, the gap between germline ends came to 10 bases. This rearrangement joins TRBV4-2 to TRBJ2-7; D is possibly TRBD1 (6 bases). Sequenced input: peripheral blood. The clonotype comes from a man between 65 and 85 years old with acute or convalescent COVID-19. CDR3 bases: TGTGCCAGCAGCCAAGTCGGCAGGGGCGAGCAGTACTTC. It is translated as CASSQVGRGEQYF.